The clone carrying this T cell receptor beta chain showed up just once. The PCR was carried out with 60 Vbeta primers and 13 Jbeta primers. The table came from immunoSEQ multiplex PCR; TCRdb's copy has only in-frame clones and leaves some out. The sample lists roughly 120,000 clones, 65% to 80% occurring once. Germline V gene sequence: CDR1 MNHEY, CDR2 SVGAGI. The ends were cut back, 4 bases at V and 5 bases at J, with 14 bases in the middle. This CDR3 has 14 amino acids. This entry belongs to a study of cytomegalovirus exposure and HLA in healthy donors. The receptor comes from a woman in her 40s in good health and CMV-seropositive. V is TRBV6-5 and J is TRBJ1-1, with D perhaps matching TRBD1 (6 bases). The sample comprised PBMCs. CDR3 coding DNA: TGTGCCAGCAGTTCGCAGGGGTTTGGAACTGAAGCTTTCTTT. It encodes CASSSQGFGTEAFF.